This T cell receptor beta chain was identified during a study of T cells in localized non-small cell lung cancer. In regard to this clone: The antigen remains undetermined.

The length of the CDR3 is 16 residues. V dropped 7 bases and J dropped 2; count of bases not matched to a gene: 7. The germline CDR1 and CDR2 sequences are LNHDA and SQIVND (reference sequence). Sequenced by immunoSEQ multiplex PCR; TCRdb stores in-frame clones only, minus some. Of some 1,300 clones in the sample, more than 30% were seen once. Points from the study as a whole: Adjacent lung was found to contain a median roughly 50 of the top 100 tumor clones. Uninvolved adjacent lung had the highest recorded T cell clonality, with tumor below it. Because sequencing included only one region (of the tumor), heterogeneity remains possible. Higher blood T cell density went with longer overall survival.

Source: lung tumor tissue, taken before any cancer treatment. The receptor was isolated from a male donor aged 60 or over with stage III lung adenocarcinoma. The chain joins TRBV19 to TRBJ2-6, with TRBD1 matching 8 bases. The CDR3 DNA follows: TGTGCCAGTAACCCAGGGGGCATGGCTGGGGCCAACGTCCTGACTTTC. Translating it yields CASNPGGMAGANVLTF.